The 19 T cell receptor beta chains presented below share a single source sample, sequenced in a study of neoadjuvant anti-PD-1 for oral cavity cancer. Time point: after neoadjuvant nivolumab, at surgical resection. Clones were sequenced by immunoSEQ multiplex PCR, and TCRdb holds only the in-frame ones, with some missing. The data show some 30,000 clones, 70% to 80% seen once. The sample here was PBMCs, taken after nivolumab (anti-PD-1) treatment. These TCRs come from a person aged 35-79 years with oral cavity squamous cell carcinoma.

This clone has just a few counts. The chain employs TRBV19 and TRBJ2-3; D may be TRBD1 or TRBD2 (5 bases each). The germline V gene has CDR1 LNHDA and CDR2 SQIVND (reference sequence). Trimming stripped 5 bases from V and 7 bases from J, with 16 bases between. This CDR3 is built from 14 residues. The CDR3 DNA reads as TGTGCCAGTAGTGCGAGGGGAACCCGAAATACGCAGTATTTT. This codes for CASSARGTRNTQYF.

V is TRBV5-5 and J is TRBJ1-6; TRBD1 agrees at 9 bases. CDR3 length: 14 residues. CDR1 is SGHKS, CDR2 YYEKEE, per germline (reference sequence). Trimming at V came to 5 bases and at J to 7 bases, leaving 4 bases not matched to a gene. The CDR3 protein is CASSYGTGNSPLHF. The CDR3 region has the DNA TGTGCCAGCAGTTACGGGACAGGGAATTCACCCCTCCACTTT. Complete variable domain (other parts from reference TRBV5-5 and TRBJ1-6): DAGVTQSPTHLIKTRGQQVTLRCSPISGHKSVSWYQQVLGQGPQFIFQYYEKEERGRGNFPDRFSARQFPNYSSELNVNALLLGDSALYLCASSYGTGNSPLHFGNGTRLTVT.

The chain carries TRBV6-1 and TRBJ2-1; 7 positions agree with TRBD1. The CDR3 sequence is 15 residues long. Germline-derived CDR1 and CDR2 are MNHNS and SASEGT. The trim removed 4 bases at V and 4 bases at J, leaving 7 bases unmatched. This CDR3 is CASSVDRVLYNEQFF. The DNA for the CDR3 is TGTGCCAGCAGTGTTGACAGGGTACTGTACAATGAGCAGTTCTTC.

The chain recombines TRBV4-3 with TRBJ2-2; D not certain. The CDR3 is made up of 15 amino acids. Germline CDR1 and CDR2: LGHNA and YSLEER. The V end lost 0 bases, the J end lost 2 bases, and 7 bases lay between the germline ends. The CDR3 sequence is CASSQDRLNTGELFF. CDR3 nucleotides: TGCGCCAGCAGCCAAGATCGCCTTAACACCGGGGAGCTGTTTTTT.

This clone has more than one count but fewer than ten. V gene TRBV15 combines with J gene TRBJ2-7; TRBD1 agrees at 8 bases. V lost 3 bases and J lost 3; bases outside the gene matches: 7. CDR3 length equals 15 residues. The V gene's germline CDR1 is LNHNV and CDR2 YYDKDF (reference sequence). The CDR3 nucleotides are TGTGCCACCAGCAGCCCAACAGGGGGGTACTACGAGCAGTACTTC. It encodes CATSSPTGGYYEQYF.

The chain combines TRBV6-4 with TRBJ2-7, with TRBD1 matching over 10 bases. CDR3 length equals 15 residues. CDR1 and CDR2 (germline): MRHNA, SNTAGT. J gave up 4 bases and V 5 bases, and 8 bases lay outside the gene matches. The CDR3 nucleotides are TGTGCCAGCAGTCTAATGCCGGGACAGGGGTACGAGCAGTACTTC. Translation: CASSLMPGQGYEQYF.

CDR3 nucleotides: TGTGCCAGCAGCGTAGGGACTAGCGGAAACCCAACAGATACGCAGTATTTT. Translation gives CASSVGTSGNPTDTQYF. J is TRBJ2-3 and V is TRBV9, with 10 bases aligning to TRBD2. There are 17 residues in the CDR3. Germline V gene sequence: CDR1 SGDLS, CDR2 YYNGEE. The V segment lost 0 bases and the J segment 3 bases; nucleotides outside the gene matches: 7.

This chain links TRBV5-6 with TRBJ1-4; no definite D call. CDR1 SGHDT and CDR2 YYEEEE come from the germline V gene. CDR3 length: 14 amino acids. Trimming removed 2 bases from V and 3 bases from J, with 8 bases in between. The CDR3 is CASSLWQANEKLFF. CDR3 coding DNA: TGTGCCAGCAGCTTATGGCAGGCTAATGAAAAACTGTTTTTT.

A few counts support this clone. Other DNA sequences in the sample encode the same CDR3. The chain is built from TRBV9 and TRBJ1-3; the D is unclear. The CDR3 consists of 14 residues. The V and J ends lost 0 bases and 4 bases respectively, with 8 bases between them. CDR1 SGDLS and CDR2 YYNGEE come from the germline V gene. CDR3 sequence reads: CASSVAGSGNTIYF. CDR3 in DNA: TGTGCCAGCAGCGTAGCGGGATCCGGAAACACCATATATTTT.

The J gene is TRBJ1-2, the V gene TRBV13; 10 bases line up with TRBD1. The germline gives CDR1 PRHDT, CDR2 FYEKMQ (reference sequence). The CDR3 runs to 16 residues. Trimming cost V 4 bases and J 8 bases; bases outside gene matches: 13. The CDR3 coding sequence is TGTGCCAGCAGCTCCCCGCTTGACAGGGGGCGCGGGGGCTACACCTTC. Amino acids: CASSSPLDRGRGGYTF.

In this sample, this clone turned up a few times. The gene calls are TRBV4-1 and TRBJ2-1; the D gene is possibly TRBD2 (6 bases). CDR3 length: 14 amino acids. Trimming left V 3 bases short and J 6 bases short, with 12 bases between. Germline V CDR1 and CDR2: MGHRA, YSYEKL. The CDR3 DNA reads as TGCGCCAGCAGCCATACGGGGGATGGCAATGAGCAGTTCTTC. Its translation: CASSHTGDGNEQFF.

The rearrangement joins TRBV28 to TRBJ1-1; 9 positions match TRBD1. The V and J ends lost 3 bases and 7 bases, in that order; junction bases with no gene match: 6. The CDR3 sequence is 14 residues long. Germline CDR1 and CDR2: MDHEN and SYDVKM. The chain's CDR3 is CASSFDRGGVEAFF. The CDR3 coding sequence is TGTGCCAGCAGTTTCGACAGGGGGGGAGTTGAAGCTTTCTTT.

The genes are TRBV7-9 and TRBJ1-4, with TRBD1 matching 7 bases. V was clipped by 2 bases and J by 6 bases; unmatched bases: 6. The CDR3 runs to 15 residues. Germline V gene sequence: CDR1 SEHNR, CDR2 FQNEAQ (reference sequence). The CDR3 here is CASSLRQGLDEKLFF. Here the CDR3 DNA reads TGTGCCAGCAGCTTAAGACAGGGCTTAGATGAAAAACTGTTTTTT. Using reference TRBV7-9 and TRBJ1-4 for the parts outside the CDR3, the full variable domain is DTGVSQNPRHKITKRGQNVTFRCDPISEHNRLYWYRQTLGQGPEFLTYFQNEAQLEKSRLLSDRFSAERPKGSFSTLEIQRTEQGDSAMYLCASSLRQGLDEKLFFGSGTQLSVL.

The rearrangement joins TRBV19 to TRBJ1-3; the match to TRBD1 covers 7 bases. The CDR3 is made up of 13 amino acids. CDR1 is LNHDA and CDR2 is SQIVND in the germline V gene (reference sequence). J lost 7 bases, V lost 9 bases, and 9 bases had no gene match. The CDR3 nucleotides are TGTGCCAGCAAGCTCCAACAGGGGAACACCATATATTTT. This encodes CASKLQQGNTIYF.

Only one count was recorded for this clone. This sequence joins TRBV7-2 and TRBJ2-7, with TRBD2 matching over 9 bases. The CDR3 extends over 17 amino acids. From germline, CDR1 is SGHTA and CDR2 FQGNSA. V lost 0 bases to trimming and J lost 1 base; unmatched junction nucleotides: 7. CDR3 sequence (DNA): TGTGCCAGCAGCTTAGCTGGCGGGGGGGCCATTTCCTACGAGCAGTACTTC. This encodes CASSLAGGGAISYEQYF.

The chain couples TRBV27 to TRBJ1-6, with 10 bases lining up with TRBD1. The trim removed 5 bases at V and 7 bases at J, leaving 11 bases unmatched. CDR1 is MNHEY and CDR2 is SMNVEV in the germline V gene (reference sequence). CDR3 length equals 17 residues. CDR3 DNA sequence: TGTGCCAGCAGTGCCAATTACGGGACAGGGGCGAATTCACCCCTCCACTTT. Its translation: CASSANYGTGANSPLHF.

The V call is TRBV15, the J call TRBJ2-7, with TRBD1 identical over 8 bases. Trimming cost V 5 bases and J 4 bases; bases outside gene matches: 10. There are 15 residues in the CDR3. The V gene's germline CDR1 is LNHNV and CDR2 YYDKDF (reference sequence). For the CDR3, the DNA is TGTGCCACCAGCCCCGGGACAGGTGTCCGGTACGAGCAGTACTTC. Amino acids: CATSPGTGVRYEQYF.

This chain links TRBV28 with TRBJ1-6, with TRBD1 matching 10 bases. The length of the CDR3 is 20 residues. The V gene's germline CDR1 is MDHEN and CDR2 SYDVKM. Trimming removed 5 bases from V and 0 bases from J; junction bases left unmatched: 13. The CDR3 DNA sequence: TGTGCCAGCAGTCCACAGCCCGGGACAGGGGCGAGCTCCTATAATTCACCCCTCCACTTT. It is translated as CASSPQPGTGASSYNSPLHF.

The rearrangement uses TRBV19 and TRBJ1-1, with 12 bases aligning to TRBD1. V was pared by 5 bases and J by 13 bases, with 8 bases of the junction left unmatched. The V gene's germline CDR1 is LNHDA and CDR2 SQIVND (reference sequence). The CDR3 loop spans 13 amino acids. DNA for the CDR3: TGTGCCAGTAGTCCCGGGACAGGGGGCAAAGGTTTCTTT. Translated, it gives CASSPGTGGKGFF.